Below, 18 T cell receptor beta chains from the same sample are listed, as sequenced in a study of molecular identifiers for immune sequencing clone quantification. Each CDR3 protein is one row after TCRdb ran MiXCR on the PCR reads. This table has about half a million distinct CDR3 sequences, 20% to 25% appearing once. The material sequenced was naive CD8+ T cells from blood, with Jurkat cell RNA spiked in. The subset is: FACS-sorted CD8+CD4-CCR7+CD45RA+ naive T cells. Receptors were obtained from a human donor in good health. Some libraries in this study had Jurkat cell RNA spiked in.

The J gene is TRBJ1-2, the V gene TRBV20-1, with D possibly TRBD1 on 5 matching bases. Germline V gene lookup returns CDR1 DFQATT and CDR2 SNEGSKA (reference sequence). Trimming took off 7 bases at V and 3 bases at J, with 15 bases between the two ends. The CDR3 spans 13 residues. The CDR3: CSVRRQGHYGYTF. The DNA for the CDR3 is TGCAGTGTGAGGAGGCAGGGTCACTATGGCTACACCTTC.

The sample holds a few counts of this clonotype. J is TRBJ1-6 and V is TRBV27; 9 nucleotides line up with TRBD1. This CDR3 contains 15 residues. CDR1 and CDR2 from the germline V gene are MNHEY and SMNVEV (reference sequence). V lost 5 bases and J lost 11; bases outside the gene matches: 10. CDR3 coding DNA: TGTGCCAGCAGTCTGGGGACAGGGTTCTTCCCACCCCTCCACTTT. Its translation: CASSLGTGFFPPLHF.

This clonotype was seen more than once but under ten times. Given a much more abundant clone one base away, this may be a read error. The chain couples TRBV7-6 to TRBJ1-1, with 8 bases fitting TRBD1. Germline V CDR1 and CDR2: SGHVS, FNYEAQ. The CDR3 consists of 13 residues. The CDR3 region is CASSGQGGTGAFF. In nucleotides, the CDR3 is TGTGCCAGCAGCGGACAGGGCGGCACTGGAGCTTTCTTT.

The rearrangement joins TRBV28 to TRBJ2-1, with TRBD2 matching 8 bases. V was pared by 4 bases and J by 10 bases, with 12 bases of the junction left unmatched. Per the germline V gene, CDR1 is MDHEN and CDR2 is SYDVKM. This CDR3 is built from 15 residues. The CDR3 region has the DNA TGTGCCAGCAGTTCAAGGGTAGCGGGGTTCAGAGAGCAGTTCTTC. Amino acids: CASSSRVAGFREQFF.

This clonotype was found a few times. V is TRBV5-6 and J is TRBJ2-7; 7 nucleotides agree with TRBD1. V lost 0 bases to trimming and J lost 6 bases; unmatched junction nucleotides: 6. Germline assignment: CDR1 SGHDT and CDR2 YYEEEE. The CDR3 is 14 amino acids. The CDR3 sequence is CASSLVGDSPEQYF. CDR3 coding DNA: TGTGCCAGCAGCTTGGTGGGGGACAGCCCCGAGCAGTACTTC.

This clonotype occurred a few times. CDR3 coding DNA: TGTGCCAGCAGCGCCCGCCTCAGGGAAGGGGATATTAGCACAGATACGCAGTATTTT. Protein: CASSARLREGDISTDTQYF. This sequence joins TRBV13 and TRBJ2-3, with D possibly being TRBD1 (5 bases). CDR3 length equals 19 residues. Trimming stripped 5 bases from V and 0 bases from J, with 24 bases between. Germline loops: CDR1 PRHDT, CDR2 FYEKMQ (reference sequence).

As regards this clonotype: This may stem from a read error, because a much larger clone lies one nucleotide away. The V and J genes are TRBV4-1 and TRBJ1-1; D is unclear. The CDR3 sequence is 14 residues long. Germline V gives CDR1 MGHRA, CDR2 YSYEKL. Trimming removed 5 bases at V and 5 bases at J, with 15 bases between. The CDR3 DNA reads as TGCGCCAGCAGCGAAGGCCCTCGGGCAACTGAAGCTTTCTTT. This sequence encodes CASSEGPRATEAFF.

This clonotype was found a few times. The V call is TRBV9, the J call TRBJ2-5, with 8 positions matching TRBD1. V lost 2 bases to trimming and J lost 4 bases; unmatched junction nucleotides: 1. CDR1 and CDR2 (germline): SGDLS, YYNGEE. The CDR3 has 13 residues. CDR3 in amino acids: CASSVTGGETQYF. The DNA for the CDR3 is TGTGCCAGCAGCGTTACAGGGGGAGAGACCCAGTACTTC.

In its sample, this clonotype was seen a few times. The V and J genes are TRBV15 and TRBJ2-5; D is unresolved. This CDR3 comprises 12 residues. V was shortened by 5 bases and J by 3 bases, with 7 bases between the two germline ends. The V gene's germline CDR1 is LNHNV and CDR2 YYDKDF (reference sequence). CDR3 sequence (DNA): TGTGCCACCAGCCTGACGGAAGAGACCCAGTACTTC. It is translated as CATSLTEETQYF.

In its sample, this clonotype was seen a few times. V is TRBV5-1 and J is TRBJ1-2; the D gene is possibly TRBD1 (6 bases). Germline CDR1 is SGHRS and CDR2 is YFSETQ. This CDR3 contains 16 residues. Trimming took off 2 bases at V and 8 bases at J, with 22 bases between the two ends. The CDR3 loop reads CASSFFPEGQTGGYTF. CDR3 bases: TGCGCCAGCAGCTTTTTCCCGGAGGGACAAACGGGCGGCTACACCTTC. The variable domain in full, completed from reference TRBV5-1 and TRBJ1-2, reads KAGVTQTPRYLIKTRGQQVTLSCSPISGHRSVSWYQQTPGQGLQFLFEYFSETQRNKGNFPGRFSGRQFSNSRSEMNVSTLELGDSALYLCASSFFPEGQTGGYTFGSGTRLTVV.

To note about this clonotype: A much larger clone differs by one base, so this may be a read error. The chain combines TRBV5-6 with TRBJ2-6; D is unresolved. Germline V gene lookup returns CDR1 SGHDT and CDR2 YYEEEE. The CDR3 is 17 amino acids. Deletions cut 0 bases from V and 0 bases from J, with 10 bases between. The CDR3 is CASSLGPVHSGANVLTF. CDR3 sequence (DNA): TGTGCCAGCAGCTTGGGTCCAGTTCACTCTGGGGCCAACGTCCTGACTTTC.

This clonotype came up many times. This sequence joins TRBV6-6 and TRBJ2-3; D is possibly TRBD2 (6 bases). V was clipped by 5 bases and J by 6 bases, with 21 bases between them. The germline V gene encodes CDR1 MNHNY and CDR2 SVGAGI (reference sequence). The CDR3 consists of 16 residues. CDR3: CASSDLGLGSGDTQYF. CDR3 coding DNA: TGTGCCAGCAGTGATTTGGGACTCGGGAGCGGGGATACGCAGTATTTT.

This chain uses TRBV27 with TRBJ2-7, with a tentative D call TRBD2 (6 bases). CDR1 is MNHEY and CDR2 is SMNVEV in the germline V gene (reference sequence). The CDR3 has 16 residues. Trimming left V 5 bases short and J 0 bases short, with 17 bases between. CDR3 sequence: CASSPIGRTSSYEQYF. CDR3 DNA sequence: TGTGCCAGCAGTCCAATAGGGAGGACCTCCTCCTACGAGCAGTACTTC.

This rearrangement joins TRBV2 to TRBJ2-7, with 7 bases that match TRBD1. CDR3 length: 14 amino acids. Germline V gene lookup returns CDR1 SNHLY and CDR2 FYNNEI. Trimming at V came to 4 bases and at J to 2 bases, leaving 5 bases not matched to a gene. The CDR3 loop reads CASSVGQSAYEQYF. The CDR3 coding sequence is TGTGCCAGCAGTGTGGGACAGAGCGCCTACGAGCAGTACTTC. Filled out from reference TRBV2 and TRBJ2-7, the complete variable domain reads EPEVTQTPSHQVTQMGQEVILRCVPISNHLYFYWYRQILGQKVEFLVSFYNNEISEKSEIFDDQFSVERPDGSNFTLKIRSTKLEDSAMYFCASSVGQSAYEQYFGPGTRLTVT.

This clonotype was recorded many times. The chain couples TRBV13 to TRBJ2-6, with D perhaps matching TRBD1 (5 bases). Per the germline V gene, CDR1 is PRHDT and CDR2 is FYEKMQ (reference sequence). Trimming took 8 bases from V and 0 from J, leaving 11 bases between them. CDR3 length: 15 residues. The CDR3 region is CASYQGSSGANVLTF. For the CDR3, the DNA is TGTGCCAGCTATCAGGGCTCCTCTGGGGCCAACGTCCTGACTTTC. The whole variable domain, filled in from reference TRBV13 and TRBJ2-6, reads AAGVIQSPRHLIKEKRETATLKCYPIPRHDTVYWYQQGPGQDPQFLISFYEKMQSDKGSIPDRFSAQQFSDYHSELNMSSLELGDSALYFCASYQGSSGANVLTFGAGSRLTVL.

Worth noting for this clonotype: The missing conserved phenylalanine or tryptophan at the end of this CDR3 makes a read error likely. The rearrangement joins TRBV2 to TRBJ2-5, with a weak D call TRBD2 (5 bases). Germline loops: CDR1 SNHLY, CDR2 FYNNEI. The V and J ends lost 6 bases and 1 base respectively, with 12 bases between them. The CDR3 runs to 14 residues. CDR3 nucleotides: TGTGCCAGCAGCTCTCGGACTGGCCAAGAGACCCAGTACTCC. Its protein product is CASSSRTGQETQYS.

This clonotype was detected ten times or more. This chain joins TRBV18 and TRBJ2-1; D may be TRBD1 or TRBD2 (5 bases each). Between the trimmed V and J ends, which lost 0 bases and 7 bases, there was a span of 13 bases. CDR3 length equals 15 residues. The germline V gene encodes CDR1 KGHSH and CDR2 LQKENI. CDR3 sequence: CASSPPSGTGNEQFF. CDR3 DNA: TGTGCCAGCTCACCACCGTCAGGGACGGGTAATGAGCAGTTCTTC.

This clonotype was recorded at least ten times. The rearrangement links TRBV29-1 to TRBJ2-2, with D possibly called TRBD1 or TRBD2 (5 bases each). V lost 2 bases and J 7 bases, leaving 17 bases between the germline ends. The germline gives CDR1 SQVTM, CDR2 ANQGSEA. The length of the CDR3 is 15 residues. CDR3 sequence: CSVEMGQGRIGELFF. The CDR3 DNA is TGCAGCGTTGAAATGGGGCAGGGACGAATCGGGGAGCTGTTTTTT.